What follows describes a single TCR beta chain. Its antigen is unidentified. Germline is not matched at one junction end, which may reflect a read error. This CDR3 has 16 amino acids. The germline V gene has CDR1 SGHAT and CDR2 FQDESV (reference sequence). The data belong to a study of CD8+CD57+ T cells in acquired aplastic anemia. The template used for profiling TCR beta VDJ and CDR3 was genomic DNA. MiXCR, run by TCRdb on the reads, gives a single entry per CDR3 protein. In the table there are approximately 190,000 distinct CDR3 sequences, 40% to 50% of which are singletons. The sequenced patients had an expansion of CD8+CD57+ cells seen by flow cytometry. The study sampled blood from patients who had received no therapy. Study-level results: For CD8+ Simpson's diversity, patients and controls showed no significant difference.

The clonotype originates from a human donor with aplastic anemia. This chain connects TRBV11-1 to TRBJ2-3; 12 nucleotides agree with TRBD2. The source material was sorted CD4+, CD8+, or CD8+CD57+ T cells (not recorded which) from PBMCs. CDR3 amino acids: CAGSWRLAGDTDTQYF. CDR3 sequence (DNA): TGTGCCGGCAGCTGGAGACTAGCGGGAGACACAGATACGCAGTATTTT. Using reference TRBV11-1 and TRBJ2-3 for the parts outside the CDR3, the full variable domain is EAEVAQSPRYKITEKSQAVAFWCDPISGHATLYWYRQILGQGPELLVQFQDESVVDDSQLPKDRFSAERLKGVDSTLKIQPAELGDSAMYLCAGSWRLAGDTDTQYFGPGTRLTVL.